This TCR beta chain was identified in a study of blood T cell repertoires in COVID-19. At the level of the study: Samples of COVID-19 (acute and convalescent) were obtained from the United States, Italy and Spain.

The Seattle patients joined while their infection was active and were tracked longitudinally afterward. This clone came up a few times. Clones were read by immunoSEQ multiplex PCR, and TCRdb kept only the in-frame ones, dropping some. Among under 200,000 clones listed, 85% to 90% were seen once. Source material: peripheral blood. This TCR came from a woman in her fifties or sixties with COVID-19, enrolled during active disease.

In DNA, the CDR3 is TGCGCCAGCAGCCCCGGGACAGGGCGCGAGCAGTACTTC. It encodes CASSPGTGREQYF. The gene calls are TRBV10-2 and TRBJ2-7; TRBD1 agrees at 9 bases. The CDR3 extends over 13 amino acids. The germline gives CDR1 WSHSY, CDR2 SAAADI. V trimming: 6 bases; J trimming: 6 bases; junction bases outside the gene matches: 6.